Given below is one T cell receptor (beta chain) in context. Its antigen remains unidentified. The input lacks base qualities; no much larger clone sits a single base away. Taken from cysteine to phenylalanine, the CDR3 has 16 residues. The only DNA kept is the CDR3, 48 bases in frame from the first base. The germline V gene encodes CDR1 MNHNS and CDR2 SASEGT. V is pared back by 7 bases and J by 3 bases, with 21 bases lying between the germline termini. This sample was sequenced with an Illumina HiSeq 1500. Using fastp at Q25 and MiXCR, TCRdb reprocessed the public reads and kept productive beta chains. When rows share a CDR3 protein, they turn into one entry using the most common DNA and genes. The sample records fewer than 650,000 distinct CDR3 sequences, approximately 40% of which are singletons. Of the sample, around 50% is held by the ten largest clones. The sample's treatment or condition label, in plain terms: in vitro stimulation with specific CMV peptide epitopes to enrich CMV-specific T cells.

This record belongs to a study of T cell repertoires in cytomegalovirus infection (dated 2019 in TCRdb). About the study as a whole: Alongside well-studied HLA-B-restricted epitopes, the peptide stimulations were aimed at recently identified HLA-C-restricted CMV epitopes, whose presentation resists viral immunomodulation. Donor HLA type was relevant to the analysis, as public TCR beta signatures indicated carriage of CMV infection together with the matching HLA type.

Study-wide findings and limitations: The ex vivo response was dominated by HLA-C-restricted CMV-specific TCR beta clonotypes, and the single most frequent clonotype in two of eight donors was supplied by these HLA-C-restricted clonotypes. Cumulative frequency of public TCR beta family members discriminated carriers of CMV infection plus the relevant HLA type in this cohort and an independent 352-donor cohort.

This receptor was taken from a human donor in good health (CMV status not recorded). Some clones in this sample may be carry-over from other donors' samples. The V and J genes are TRBV6-1 and TRBJ1-1, with a weak D call of TRBD1 (6 bases match). Sequenced material: cultured PBMCs, taken from culture after CMV antigen stimulation. The CDR3 region reads CASIRWRGGRDTEAFF. The DNA sequence is as follows: TGTGCCAGCATTCGGTGGCGAGGGGGAAGGGACACTGAAGCTTTCTTT.